Shown below are 11 T cell receptor beta chains from a single sample sequenced in a study of blood T cell repertoires in COVID-19. Profiled with immunoSEQ multiplex PCR; TCRdb holds only in-frame clones, not every one. This table holds 270,000 or so clones, approximately 91% found once. The sequencing input was peripheral blood. These receptors all stem from a woman aged 40 to 50 who had recovered from COVID-19.

The rearrangement uses TRBV5-1 and TRBJ2-3, with TRBD1 identical over 8 bases. Germline assignment: CDR1 SGHRS and CDR2 YFSETQ. The CDR3 extends over 16 amino acids. The trim removed 0 bases at V and 3 bases at J, leaving 6 bases unmatched. This chain's CDR3 is CASSLGQGTGTDTQYF. The CDR3 DNA is TGCGCCAGCAGCTTGGGACAGGGGACCGGAACAGATACGCAGTATTTT. The full variable domain, with the rest looked up from reference TRBV5-1 and TRBJ2-3, is KAGVTQTPRYLIKTRGQQVTLSCSPISGHRSVSWYQQTPGQGLQFLFEYFSETQRNKGNFPGRFSGRQFSNSRSEMNVSTLELGDSALYLCASSLGQGTGTDTQYFGPGTRLTVL.

This chain links TRBV24-1 with TRBJ2-1; 8 nucleotides align to TRBD2. The CDR3 covers 13 residues. The V segment lost 10 bases and the J segment 7 bases; nucleotides outside the gene matches: 8. Germline V CDR1 and CDR2: KGHDR, SFDVKD. The CDR3, as DNA: TGTGCCACAGGAGCAAGCGGGAGTAATGAGCAGTTCTTC. Translation: CATGASGSNEQFF.

The rearrangement uses TRBV10-3 and TRBJ2-7; 8 bases map to TRBD1. Unmatched junction bases numbered 4, after V lost 0 bases and J lost 3 bases. Germline loops: CDR1 ENHRY, CDR2 SYGVKD. The CDR3 length is 15 residues. CDR3 region: CAISESGDRYYEQYF. The CDR3 DNA sequence: TGTGCCATCAGTGAGTCGGGGGACAGGTACTACGAGCAGTACTTC.

This clone was counted a single time. The chain employs TRBV20-1 and TRBJ2-2, with D perhaps matching TRBD2 (5 bases). Germline CDR1 is DFQATT and CDR2 is SNEGSKA (reference sequence). V lost 5 bases and J 1 base, leaving 8 bases between the germline ends. This CDR3 contains 13 residues. CDR3 in DNA: TGCAGTGCTGGTGGACTGAACACCGGGGAGCTGTTTTTT. Its protein product is CSAGGLNTGELFF.

The V gene is TRBV30, the J gene TRBJ1-3; D possibly corresponds to TRBD1 (5 bases). Germline loops: CDR1 GTSNPN, CDR2 SVGIG (reference sequence). The CDR3 is 14 residues long. Trimming left V 0 bases short and J 5 bases short, with 11 bases between. DNA for the CDR3: TGTGCCTGGAGTGTACAGGCCGTTAGAAACACCATATATTTT. Translating gives CAWSVQAVRNTIYF.

This rearrangement joins TRBV18 to TRBJ2-5, with a possible D match to TRBD2 (5 bases). Germline V gene lookup returns CDR1 KGHSH and CDR2 LQKENI. The CDR3 spans 15 residues. The ends were cut back, 1 base at V and 2 bases at J, with 11 bases in the middle. DNA for the CDR3: TGTGCCAGCTCACCACAACCTAGAGGGCAAGAGACCCAGTACTTC. Its protein product is CASSPQPRGQETQYF.

The rearrangement joins TRBV4-1 to TRBJ2-7; D remains unclear. The germline gives CDR1 MGHRA, CDR2 YSYEKL. This CDR3 spans 14 amino acids. V was trimmed by 1 base and J by 0 bases, leaving 7 bases between them. The chain's CDR3 is CASSQGRSSYEQYF. The CDR3 DNA sequence: TGCGCCAGCAGCCAAGGACGGAGCTCCTACGAGCAGTACTTC.

This chain joins TRBV11-3 and TRBJ2-7; tentatively, D is TRBD1 (6 bases). This CDR3 has 12 residues. CDR1 is SGHNT, CDR2 YENEEA, per germline. Between the trimmed V and J ends, which lost 8 bases and 3 bases, there was a span of 11 bases. CDR3 residues: CASGGTNYEQYF. The CDR3 DNA reads TGTGCCAGCGGTGGGACAAACTACGAGCAGTACTTC.

The chain couples TRBV7-2 to TRBJ2-3; 8 bases are a match to TRBD2. The germline V gene has CDR1 SGHTA and CDR2 FQGNSA. This CDR3 has 14 amino acids. J lost 1 base, V lost 3 bases, and 0 bases had no gene match. This chain's CDR3 is CASSFSGGTDTQYF. DNA for the CDR3: TGTGCCAGCAGCTTTAGCGGGGGCACAGATACGCAGTATTTT.

V usage is TRBV25-1 and J usage is TRBJ2-7; D perhaps matches TRBD2 (6 bases). CDR3 length equals 14 residues. Trimming removed 2 bases at V and 3 bases at J, with 11 bases between. Germline V CDR1 and CDR2: MGHDK, SYGVNS. The CDR3 region has the DNA TGTGCCAGCAGTGAAGACGGGAGTGGCTACGAGCAGTACTTC. Translation gives CASSEDGSGYEQYF.

This rearrangement joins TRBV7-9 to TRBJ2-3, with a weak D call TRBD2 (5 bases). The CDR3 runs to 14 residues. Germline lookup yields CDR1 SEHNR and CDR2 FQNEAQ (reference sequence). V dropped 6 bases and J dropped 4 bases, with 14 bases sitting between them. CDR3 in amino acids: CASRSPLASDTQYF. Here the CDR3 DNA reads TGTGCCAGCAGATCCCCCCTAGCCTCAGATACGCAGTATTTT.